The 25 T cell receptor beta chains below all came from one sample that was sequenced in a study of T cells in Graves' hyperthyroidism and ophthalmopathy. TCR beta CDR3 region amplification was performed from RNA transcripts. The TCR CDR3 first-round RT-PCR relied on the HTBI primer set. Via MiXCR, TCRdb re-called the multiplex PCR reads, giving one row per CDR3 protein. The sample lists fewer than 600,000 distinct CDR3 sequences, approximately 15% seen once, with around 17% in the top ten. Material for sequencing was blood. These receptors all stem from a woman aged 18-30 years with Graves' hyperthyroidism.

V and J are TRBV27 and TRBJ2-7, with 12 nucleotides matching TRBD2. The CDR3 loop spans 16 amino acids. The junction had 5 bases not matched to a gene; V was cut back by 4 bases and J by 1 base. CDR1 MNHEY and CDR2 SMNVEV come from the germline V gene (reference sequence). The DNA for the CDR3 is TGTGCCAGCAGTTCCTGGACTAGCGGGGCTTCCTACGAGCAGTACTTC. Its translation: CASSSWTSGASYEQYF.

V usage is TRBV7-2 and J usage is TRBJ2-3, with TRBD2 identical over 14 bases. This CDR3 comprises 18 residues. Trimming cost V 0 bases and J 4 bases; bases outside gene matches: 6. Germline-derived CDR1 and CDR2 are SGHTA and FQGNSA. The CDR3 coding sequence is TGTGCCAGCAGCTTAGCCTCAGGACTAGCGGGAGGTGCAGATACGCAGTATTTT. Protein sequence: CASSLASGLAGGADTQYF.

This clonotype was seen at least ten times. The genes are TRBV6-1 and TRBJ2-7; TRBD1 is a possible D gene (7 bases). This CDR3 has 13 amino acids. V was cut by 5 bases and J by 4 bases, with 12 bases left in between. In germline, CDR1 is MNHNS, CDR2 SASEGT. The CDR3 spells CASSSTGRYEQYF. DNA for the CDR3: TGTGCCAGCAGTTCGACAGGGAGGTACGAGCAGTACTTC.

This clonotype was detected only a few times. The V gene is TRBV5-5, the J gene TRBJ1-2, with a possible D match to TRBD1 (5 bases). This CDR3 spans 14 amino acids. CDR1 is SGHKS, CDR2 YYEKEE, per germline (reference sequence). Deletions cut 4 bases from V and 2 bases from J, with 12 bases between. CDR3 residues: CASSPREGNYGYTF. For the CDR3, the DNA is TGTGCCAGCAGCCCCAGGGAGGGGAACTATGGCTACACCTTC.

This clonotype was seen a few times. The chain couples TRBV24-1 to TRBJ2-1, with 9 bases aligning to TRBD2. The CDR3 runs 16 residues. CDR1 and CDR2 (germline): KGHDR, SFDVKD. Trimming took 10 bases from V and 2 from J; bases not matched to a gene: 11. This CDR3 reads CATASGRRETYNEQFF. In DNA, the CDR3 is TGTGCCACTGCCAGCGGGAGGAGGGAAACCTACAATGAGCAGTTCTTC.

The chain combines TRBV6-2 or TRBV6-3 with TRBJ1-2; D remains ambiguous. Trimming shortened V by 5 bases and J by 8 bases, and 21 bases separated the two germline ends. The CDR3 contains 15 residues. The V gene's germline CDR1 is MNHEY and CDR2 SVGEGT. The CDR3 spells CASSDNSKGFRGYTF. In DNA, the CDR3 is TGTGCCAGCAGTGACAATTCGAAAGGGTTCCGAGGCTACACCTTC.

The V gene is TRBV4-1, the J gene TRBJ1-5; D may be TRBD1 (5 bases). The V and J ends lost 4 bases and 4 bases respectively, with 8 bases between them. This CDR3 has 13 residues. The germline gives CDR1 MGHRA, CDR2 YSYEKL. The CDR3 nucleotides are TGCGCCAGCAGCCCCTCAGGGAATCAGCCCCAGCATTTT. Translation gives CASSPSGNQPQHF.

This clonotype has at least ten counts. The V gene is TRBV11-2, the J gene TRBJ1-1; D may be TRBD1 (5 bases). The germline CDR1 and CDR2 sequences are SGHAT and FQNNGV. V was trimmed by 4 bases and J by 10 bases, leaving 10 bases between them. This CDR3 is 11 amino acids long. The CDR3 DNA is TGTGCCAGCAGCTCGGGACGGATAGCTTTCTTT. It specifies CASSSGRIAFF.

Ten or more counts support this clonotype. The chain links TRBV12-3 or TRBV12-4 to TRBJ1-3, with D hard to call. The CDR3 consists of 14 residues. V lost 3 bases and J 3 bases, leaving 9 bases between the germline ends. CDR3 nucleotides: TGTGCCAGCAGTTTGTTGGGGTTTGGAAACACCATATATTTT. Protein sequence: CASSLLGFGNTIYF.

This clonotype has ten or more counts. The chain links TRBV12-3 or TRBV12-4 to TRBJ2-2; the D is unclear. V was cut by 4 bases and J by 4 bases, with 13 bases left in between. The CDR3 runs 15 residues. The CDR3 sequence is CASSSLGSGTGELFF. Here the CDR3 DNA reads TGTGCCAGCAGTTCCCTCGGGTCTGGCACCGGGGAGCTGTTTTTT.

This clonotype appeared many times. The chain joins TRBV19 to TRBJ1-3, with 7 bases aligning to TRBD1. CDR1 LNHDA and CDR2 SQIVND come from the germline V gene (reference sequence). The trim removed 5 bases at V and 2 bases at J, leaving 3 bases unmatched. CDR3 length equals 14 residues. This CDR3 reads CASSVGQAGNTIYF. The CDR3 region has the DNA TGTGCCAGTAGTGTTGGACAGGCTGGAAACACCATATATTTT.

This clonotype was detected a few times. Here the CDR3 DNA reads TGTGCCAGCAGCGCCTCCGGGACTAGAACCGGGGAGCTGTTTTTT. Translation: CASSASGTRTGELFF. This chain uses TRBV9 with TRBJ2-2; TRBD2 agrees at 8 bases. V lost 3 bases and J lost 5; bases outside the gene matches: 6. The CDR3 loop spans 15 amino acids. The germline V gene encodes CDR1 SGDLS and CDR2 YYNGEE.

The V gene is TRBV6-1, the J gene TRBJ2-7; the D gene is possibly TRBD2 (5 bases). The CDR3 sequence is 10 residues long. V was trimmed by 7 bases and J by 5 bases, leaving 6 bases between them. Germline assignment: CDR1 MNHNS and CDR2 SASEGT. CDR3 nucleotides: TGTGCCAGCACCGGGAACGAGCAGTACGTC. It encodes CASTGNEQYV.

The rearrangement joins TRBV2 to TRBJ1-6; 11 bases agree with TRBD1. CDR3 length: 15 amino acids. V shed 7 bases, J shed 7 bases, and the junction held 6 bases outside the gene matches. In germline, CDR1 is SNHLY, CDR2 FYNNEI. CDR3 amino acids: CASMRGQGVNSPLHF. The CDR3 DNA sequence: TGTGCCAGCATGAGGGGACAGGGGGTCAATTCACCCCTCCACTTT.

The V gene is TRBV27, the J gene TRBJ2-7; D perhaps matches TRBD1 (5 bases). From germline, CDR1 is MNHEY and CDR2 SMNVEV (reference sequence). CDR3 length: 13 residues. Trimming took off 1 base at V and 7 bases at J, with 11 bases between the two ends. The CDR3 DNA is TGTGCCAGCAGTTTATGGGGCAGTCGGGAGCAGTACTTC. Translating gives CASSLWGSREQYF.

DNA of the CDR3: TGTGCCAGCAGCTTAACTGGCGGGACGAACACCGGGGAGCTGTTTTTT. Residues: CASSLTGGTNTGELFF. The V and J genes are TRBV7-3 and TRBJ2-2; perhaps TRBD2 as D (6 bases). This CDR3 spans 16 amino acids. V lost 0 bases, J lost 0 bases, and 8 bases lay in between. Germline values: CDR1 SGHTA, CDR2 FQGTGA.

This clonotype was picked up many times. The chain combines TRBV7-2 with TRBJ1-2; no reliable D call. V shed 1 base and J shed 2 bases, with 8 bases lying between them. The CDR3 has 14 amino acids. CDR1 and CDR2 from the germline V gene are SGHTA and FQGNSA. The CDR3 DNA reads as TGTGCCAGCAGCTTAGGATCGGGAAACTATGGCTACACCTTC. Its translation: CASSLGSGNYGYTF. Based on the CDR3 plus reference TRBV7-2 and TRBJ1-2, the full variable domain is GAGVSQSPSNKVTEKGKDVELRCDPISGHTALYWYRQSLGQGLEFLIYFQGNSAPDKSGLPSDRFSAERTGGSVSTLTIQRTQQEDSAVYLCASSLGSGNYGYTFGSGTRLTVV.

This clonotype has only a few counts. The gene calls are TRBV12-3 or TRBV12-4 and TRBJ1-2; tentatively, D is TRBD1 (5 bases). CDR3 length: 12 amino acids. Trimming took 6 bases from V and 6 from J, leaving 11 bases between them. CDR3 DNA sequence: TGTGCCAGCAGACGGGGACTGGATGGCTACACCTTC. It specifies CASRRGLDGYTF.

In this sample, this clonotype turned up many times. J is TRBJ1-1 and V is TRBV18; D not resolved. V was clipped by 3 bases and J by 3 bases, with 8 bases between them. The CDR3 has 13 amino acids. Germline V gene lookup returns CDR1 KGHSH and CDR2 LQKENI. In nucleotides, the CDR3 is TGTGCCAGCTCACCCCCCGGCTACACTGAAGCTTTCTTT. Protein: CASSPPGYTEAFF. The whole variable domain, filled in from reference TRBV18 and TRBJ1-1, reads NAGVMQNPRHLVRRRGQEARLRCSPMKGHSHVYWYRQLPEEGLKFMVYLQKENIIDESGMPKERFSAEFPKEGPSILRIQQVVRGDSAAYFCASSPPGYTEAFFGQGTRLTVV.

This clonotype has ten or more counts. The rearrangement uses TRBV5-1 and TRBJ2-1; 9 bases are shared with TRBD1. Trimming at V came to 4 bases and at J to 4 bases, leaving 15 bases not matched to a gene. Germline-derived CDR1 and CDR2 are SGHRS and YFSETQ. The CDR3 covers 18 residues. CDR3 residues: CASSPVPGQGRAYNEQFF. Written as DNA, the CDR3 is TGCGCCAGCAGCCCTGTCCCGGGACAGGGCCGGGCTTACAATGAGCAGTTCTTC.

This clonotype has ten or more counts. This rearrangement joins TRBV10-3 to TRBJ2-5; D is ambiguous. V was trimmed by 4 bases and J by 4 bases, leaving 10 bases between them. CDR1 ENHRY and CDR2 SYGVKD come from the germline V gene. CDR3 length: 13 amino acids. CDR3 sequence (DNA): TGTGCCATCAGTGCAGTAGCCGGAGAGACCCAGTACTTC. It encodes CAISAVAGETQYF.

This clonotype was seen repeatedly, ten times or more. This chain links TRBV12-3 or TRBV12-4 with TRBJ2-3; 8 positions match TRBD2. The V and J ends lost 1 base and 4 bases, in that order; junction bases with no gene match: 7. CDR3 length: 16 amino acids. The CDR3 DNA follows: TGTGCCAGCAGTTTAGGGAGCGGGAGTGGGGCAGATACGCAGTATTTT. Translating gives CASSLGSGSGADTQYF.

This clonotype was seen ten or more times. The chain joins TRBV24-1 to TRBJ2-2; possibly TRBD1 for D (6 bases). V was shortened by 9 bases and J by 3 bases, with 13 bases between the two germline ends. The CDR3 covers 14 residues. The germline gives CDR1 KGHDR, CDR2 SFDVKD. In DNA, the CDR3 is TGTGCCACCCAGGGGAGCGACGACACCGGGGAGCTGTTTTTT. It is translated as CATQGSDDTGELFF.

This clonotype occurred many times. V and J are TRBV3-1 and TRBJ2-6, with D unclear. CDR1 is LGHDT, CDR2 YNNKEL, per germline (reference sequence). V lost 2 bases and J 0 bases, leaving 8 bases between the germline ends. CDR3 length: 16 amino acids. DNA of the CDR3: TGTGCCAGCAGCCAAATGGAGCCCTCTGGGGCCAACGTCCTGACTTTC. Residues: CASSQMEPSGANVLTF.

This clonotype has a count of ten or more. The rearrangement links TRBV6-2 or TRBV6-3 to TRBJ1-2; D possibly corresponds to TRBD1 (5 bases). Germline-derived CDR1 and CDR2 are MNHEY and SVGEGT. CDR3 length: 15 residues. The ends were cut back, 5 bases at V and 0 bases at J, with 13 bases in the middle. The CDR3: CASSLTALPNYGYTF. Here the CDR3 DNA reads TGTGCCAGCAGTCTGACAGCGCTCCCTAACTATGGCTACACCTTC.